This TCR beta chain is from a study of shared clonotypes between healthy human individuals. In the study overall: Researchers assigned three CD4 naive, three CD4 memory, two CD8 naive and one CD8 memory plate to each donor. General study points: Larger estimated richness was generally recorded for naive subsets relative to memory subsets. Clonotype sharing among donors was expected to depend on sequencing depth.

In the case of this clone: No antigen is known for it.

Method: immunoSEQ multiplex PCR; TCRdb's copy keeps in-frame clones and lacks some. Of under 750,000 clones in the sample, 72% were seen once. The CDR3 is 13 residues long. CDR1 is SNHLY, CDR2 FYNNEI, per germline. The V and J ends lost 4 bases and 5 bases respectively, with 11 bases between them. This chain links TRBV2 with TRBJ1-2, with D maybe TRBD1 (6 bases). The sample comprised memory CD4+ T cells sorted from blood. As to subset: CD45RA-negative fraction. The source of this sequence is a woman in her 30s in good health. CDR3 loop: CASSVRRGYGYTF. The CDR3 DNA reads TGTGCCAGCAGTGTTCGCAGGGGTTATGGCTACACCTTC.